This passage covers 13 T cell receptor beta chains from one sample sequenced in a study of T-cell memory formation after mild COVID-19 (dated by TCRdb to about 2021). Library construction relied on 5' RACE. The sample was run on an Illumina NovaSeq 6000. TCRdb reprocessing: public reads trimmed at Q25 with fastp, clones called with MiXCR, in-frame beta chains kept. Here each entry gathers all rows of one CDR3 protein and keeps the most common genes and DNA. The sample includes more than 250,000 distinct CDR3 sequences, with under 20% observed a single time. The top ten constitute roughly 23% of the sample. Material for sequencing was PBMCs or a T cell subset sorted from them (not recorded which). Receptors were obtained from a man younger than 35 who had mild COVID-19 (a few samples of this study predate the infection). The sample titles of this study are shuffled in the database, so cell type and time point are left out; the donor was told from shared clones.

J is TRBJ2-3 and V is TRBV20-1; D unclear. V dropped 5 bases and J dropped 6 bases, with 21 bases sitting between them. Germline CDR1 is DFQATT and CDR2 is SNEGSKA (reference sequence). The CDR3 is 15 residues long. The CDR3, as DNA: TGCAGTGCTGGGCCGATGGCCACTCCTCTCGATACGCAGTATTTT. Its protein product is CSAGPMATPLDTQYF.

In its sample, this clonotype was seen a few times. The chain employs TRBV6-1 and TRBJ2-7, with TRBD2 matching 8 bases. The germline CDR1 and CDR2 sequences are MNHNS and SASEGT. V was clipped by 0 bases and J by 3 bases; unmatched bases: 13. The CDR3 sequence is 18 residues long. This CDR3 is CASSEAWGGGTRIYEQYF. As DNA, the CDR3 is TGTGCCAGCAGTGAAGCCTGGGGCGGGGGGACGAGGATCTACGAGCAGTACTTC.

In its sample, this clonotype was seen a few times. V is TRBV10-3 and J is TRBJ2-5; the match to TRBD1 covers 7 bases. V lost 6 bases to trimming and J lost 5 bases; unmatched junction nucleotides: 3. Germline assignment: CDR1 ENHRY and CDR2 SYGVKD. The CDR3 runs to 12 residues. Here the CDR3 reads CAIRSGGETQYF. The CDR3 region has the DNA TGTGCCATCAGATCAGGGGGTGAGACCCAGTACTTC.

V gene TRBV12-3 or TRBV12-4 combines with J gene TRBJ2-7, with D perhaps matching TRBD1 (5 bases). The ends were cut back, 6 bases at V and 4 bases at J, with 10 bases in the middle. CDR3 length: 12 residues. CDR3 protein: CASSSTDYEQYF. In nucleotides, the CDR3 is TGTGCCAGCAGCTCGACAGATTACGAGCAGTACTTC.

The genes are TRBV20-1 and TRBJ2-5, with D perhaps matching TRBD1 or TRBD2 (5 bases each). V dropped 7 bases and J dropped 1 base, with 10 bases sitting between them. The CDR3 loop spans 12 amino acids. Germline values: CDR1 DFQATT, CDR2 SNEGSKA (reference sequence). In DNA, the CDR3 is TGCAGTGAGGGGACGGTCCAAGAGACCCAGTACTTC. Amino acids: CSEGTVQETQYF.

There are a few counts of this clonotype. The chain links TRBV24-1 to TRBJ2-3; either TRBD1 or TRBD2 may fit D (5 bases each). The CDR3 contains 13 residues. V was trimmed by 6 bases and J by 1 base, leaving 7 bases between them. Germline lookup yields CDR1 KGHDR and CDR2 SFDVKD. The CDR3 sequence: CATSRGGTDTQYF. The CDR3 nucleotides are TGTGCCACCAGTCGAGGGGGCACAGATACGCAGTATTTT.

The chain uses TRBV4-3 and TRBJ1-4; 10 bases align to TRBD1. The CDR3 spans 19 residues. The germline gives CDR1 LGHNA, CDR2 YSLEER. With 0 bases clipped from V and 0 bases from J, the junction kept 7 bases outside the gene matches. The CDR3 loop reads CASSQDQGTGVSTNEKLFF. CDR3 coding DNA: TGCGCCAGCAGCCAAGATCAGGGGACAGGGGTATCAACTAATGAAAAACTGTTTTTT.

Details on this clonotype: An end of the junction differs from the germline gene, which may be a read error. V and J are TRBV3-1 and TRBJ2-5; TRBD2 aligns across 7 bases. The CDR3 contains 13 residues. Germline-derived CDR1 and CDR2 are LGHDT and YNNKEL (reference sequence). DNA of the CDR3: TGTGCCAGCAGCCCGGGGGGAGGGGAGACCAAGTACTTC. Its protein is CASSPGGGETKYF.

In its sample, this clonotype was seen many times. The CDR3 region has the DNA TGTGCCATCAGTGAGCTAGCGTCAGAGACCCAGTACTTC. It codes for CAISELASETQYF. This chain connects TRBV10-3 to TRBJ2-5, with D possibly matching TRBD2 (6 bases). The CDR3 loop spans 13 amino acids. The V and J ends lost 2 bases and 4 bases respectively, with 8 bases between them. CDR1 is ENHRY and CDR2 is SYGVKD in the germline V gene.

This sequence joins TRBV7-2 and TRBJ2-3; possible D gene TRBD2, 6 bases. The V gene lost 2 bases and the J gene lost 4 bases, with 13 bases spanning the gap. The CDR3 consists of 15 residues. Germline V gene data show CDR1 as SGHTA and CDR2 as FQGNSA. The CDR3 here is CASSLWKEGPDTQYF. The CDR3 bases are TGTGCCAGCAGCTTATGGAAGGAGGGCCCAGATACGCAGTATTTT. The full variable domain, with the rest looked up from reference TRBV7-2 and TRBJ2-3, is GAGVSQSPSNKVTEKGKDVELRCDPISGHTALYWYRQSLGQGLEFLIYFQGNSAPDKSGLPSDRFSAERTGGSVSTLTIQRTQQEDSAVYLCASSLWKEGPDTQYFGPGTRLTVL.

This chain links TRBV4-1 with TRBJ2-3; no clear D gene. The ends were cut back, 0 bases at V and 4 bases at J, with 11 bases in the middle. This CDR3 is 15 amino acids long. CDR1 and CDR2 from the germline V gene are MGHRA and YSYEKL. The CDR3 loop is CASSQDRATADTQYF. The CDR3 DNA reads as TGCGCCAGCAGCCAAGATCGGGCTACGGCAGATACGCAGTATTTT.

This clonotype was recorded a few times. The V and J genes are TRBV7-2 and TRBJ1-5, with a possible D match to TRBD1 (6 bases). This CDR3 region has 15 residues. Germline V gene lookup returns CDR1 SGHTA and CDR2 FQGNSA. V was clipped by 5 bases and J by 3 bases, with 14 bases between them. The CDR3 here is CASSGAGASNQPQHF. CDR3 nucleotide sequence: TGTGCCAGCAGCGGAGCAGGGGCGTCCAATCAGCCCCAGCATTTT. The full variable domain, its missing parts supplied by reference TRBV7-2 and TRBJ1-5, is GAGVSQSPSNKVTEKGKDVELRCDPISGHTALYWYRQSLGQGLEFLIYFQGNSAPDKSGLPSDRFSAERTGGSVSTLTIQRTQQEDSAVYLCASSGAGASNQPQHFGDGTRLSIL.

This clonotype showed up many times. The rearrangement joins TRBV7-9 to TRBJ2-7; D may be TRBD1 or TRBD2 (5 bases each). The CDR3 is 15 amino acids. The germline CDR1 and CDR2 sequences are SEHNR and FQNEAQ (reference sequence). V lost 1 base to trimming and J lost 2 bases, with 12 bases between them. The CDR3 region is CASSLEVGGTYEQYF. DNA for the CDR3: TGTGCCAGCAGCTTAGAGGTTGGGGGAACCTACGAGCAGTACTTC.